This T cell receptor (beta chain) appears in the sequencing data of a study of CD8 T cells in Susac syndrome. RNA was extracted with the RNeasy kit, and a quantity of roughly 0.5 to 1 ug was reverse transcribed using random hexamers. With immunoSEQ multiplex PCR, TCR beta CDR3 was amplified across 54 Vbeta and 13 Jbeta. One entry per CDR3 protein results from TCRdb running MiXCR on the immunoSEQ multiplex PCR reads. Counted here are 70,000 to 100,000 distinct CDR3 sequences, just under 95% occurring once; the ten biggest clones make up 0.3% to 0.4%. The CDR3 has 15 amino acids. CDR1 SGHDT and CDR2 YYEEEE come from the germline V gene. Deletions cut 1 base from V and 2 bases from J, with 12 bases between.

The gene calls are TRBV5-6 and TRBJ2-5; a possible D gene is TRBD1 (5 bases). Sequencing input: CD8+ T cells from PBMCs. The TCR originated in a human donor in good health. The CDR3 DNA follows: TGTGCCAGCAGCTTGATAGGTCAGGGACAAGAGACCCAGTACTTC. Its protein product is CASSLIGQGQETQYF. The whole variable domain, remainder taken from reference TRBV5-6 and TRBJ2-5, is DAGVTQSPTHLIKTRGQQVTLRCSPKSGHDTVSWYQQALGQGPQFIFQYYEEEERQRGNFPDRFSGHQFPNYSSELNVNALLLGDSALYLCASSLIGQGQETQYFGPGTRLLVL.